The TCR beta chain under discussion was sequenced for a study of T-cell reconstitution after alpha-beta-depleted transplantation in children. The TCRbeta library incorporated unique molecular identifiers. TCRdb processed the PCR reads anew with MiXCR; each CDR3 protein has one entry. Of under 250,000 distinct CDR3 sequences listed, around a sixth are singletons. From germline, CDR1 is LGHNA and CDR2 YSLEER. The CDR3 runs 13 residues. V was trimmed by 0 bases and J by 8 bases, leaving 9 bases between them. This clonotype has a handful of counts. The material sequenced was PBMCs, mostly from graft donor cells, taken 360 days after TCRalphabeta/CD19-depleted stem cell transplant. This chain links TRBV4-3 with TRBJ2-3; D is undetermined. This sequence originates from a male patient aged 2 to 9 who had a stem cell transplant for acute lymphoblastic leukemia, so the T cells may come from the graft donor. The CDR3 nucleotides read TGCGCCAGCAGCCAAGATGTTAGGGCTACGCAGTATTTT. Its translation is CASSQDVRATQYF.